Presented here are 8 T cell receptor beta chains from one specimen sequenced in a study of blood T cells in healthy people across ages. Through a sample-barcoded 5' primer and a J-beta primer mix, a second PCR was run for roughly 6 to 12 cycles. TCRdb re-analysed the 5' RACE reads in MiXCR, keeping a single row per CDR3 protein. The table records some 800,000 distinct CDR3 sequences, more than 20% of them present only once. These records were also assigned to another study, of T cells of mothers and their children.

The source material was blood. The receptor set was obtained from a boy younger than 18 in good health.

DNA of the CDR3: TGCAGCGCCCTGGACAGGGGGGCAGGAACTGAAGCTTTCTTT. It specifies CSALDRGAGTEAFF. The V gene is TRBV29-1, the J gene TRBJ1-1, with TRBD1 identical over 10 bases. The CDR3 length is 14 residues. V gave up 7 bases and J gave up 5 bases; unmatched junction bases: 10. Germline V gene data show CDR1 as SQVTM and CDR2 as ANQGSEA.

The chain recombines TRBV21-1 with TRBJ2-2; the table assigns TRBD2, which was not confirmed against the DNA. TRBV21-1 is a listed pseudogene. This CDR3 has 17 residues. DNA for the CDR3: TGTGCCAGCAGCAGCCCCCCAGCGGGAGTTTGCACCGGGGAGCTGTTTTTT. It is translated as CASSSPPAGVCTGELFF.

This clonotype was seen more than once but under ten times. CDR3 residues: CATRAVGDTGELFF. The CDR3 bases are TGTGCCACCAGAGCAGTCGGGGACACCGGGGAGCTGTTTTTT. The chain employs TRBV15 and TRBJ2-2; D perhaps matches TRBD2 (5 bases). V lost 6 bases and J 3 bases, leaving 11 bases between the germline ends. The CDR3 sequence is 14 residues long. The germline V gene encodes CDR1 LNHNV and CDR2 YYDKDF (reference sequence). Full variable domain (rest looked up from reference TRBV15 and TRBJ2-2): DAMVIQNPRYQVTQFGKPVTLSCSQTLNHNVMYWYQQKSSQAPKLLFHYYDKDFNNEADTPDNFQSRRPNTSFCFLDIRSPGLGDTAMYLCATRAVGDTGELFFGEGSRLTVL.

This clonotype appeared a few times. This chain connects TRBV20-1 to TRBJ2-6, with D unresolved. The CDR3 extends over 14 amino acids. Trimming removed 2 bases from V and 0 bases from J, with 5 bases in between. CDR1 is DFQATT and CDR2 is SNEGSKA in the germline V gene (reference sequence). The CDR3 reads CSARLYSGANVLTF. The CDR3, as DNA: TGCAGTGCTAGACTTTACTCTGGGGCCAACGTCCTGACTTTC.

This chain links TRBV6-1 with TRBJ2-1; 9 bases are a match to TRBD2. V gave up 2 bases and J gave up 6 bases; unmatched junction bases: 8. CDR3 length: 16 residues. Per the germline V gene, CDR1 is MNHNS and CDR2 is SASEGT. DNA for the CDR3: TGTGCCAGCAGTGAAAGTCAAGCGGGGGGCCTCAATGAGCAGTTCTTC. Translating it yields CASSESQAGGLNEQFF.

This clonotype was seen only a few times. The genes are TRBV29-1 and TRBJ2-5, with 7 positions matching TRBD1. The DNA end favors TRBJ2-1, so the J call may be wrong. Germline CDR1 reads SQVTM; CDR2 reads ANQGSEA. The CDR3 is 15 residues long. The CDR3 is CSVEDYPDRSNEQFF. The CDR3 DNA is TGCAGCGTTGAAGATTATCCGGACAGGTCGAATGAGCAGTTCTTC.

The chain employs TRBV2 and TRBJ1-5; 10 nucleotides line up with TRBD1. Germline V gene lookup returns CDR1 SNHLY and CDR2 FYNNEI. V trimming: 3 bases; J trimming: 7 bases; junction bases outside the gene matches: 3. The CDR3 runs to 14 residues. In DNA form, the CDR3 reads TGTGCCAGCAGTGACGGACAGGGGGTACAGCCCCAGCATTTT. Protein product: CASSDGQGVQPQHF.

The J gene is TRBJ2-3, the V gene TRBV4-1, with unresolved D. V was clipped by 0 bases and J by 0 bases, with 10 bases between them. The CDR3 loop spans 16 amino acids. Germline loops: CDR1 MGHRA, CDR2 YSYEKL. The CDR3, as DNA: TGCGCCAGCAGCCAAGATCCTGGAGTTAGCACAGATACGCAGTATTTT. Its translation: CASSQDPGVSTDTQYF.